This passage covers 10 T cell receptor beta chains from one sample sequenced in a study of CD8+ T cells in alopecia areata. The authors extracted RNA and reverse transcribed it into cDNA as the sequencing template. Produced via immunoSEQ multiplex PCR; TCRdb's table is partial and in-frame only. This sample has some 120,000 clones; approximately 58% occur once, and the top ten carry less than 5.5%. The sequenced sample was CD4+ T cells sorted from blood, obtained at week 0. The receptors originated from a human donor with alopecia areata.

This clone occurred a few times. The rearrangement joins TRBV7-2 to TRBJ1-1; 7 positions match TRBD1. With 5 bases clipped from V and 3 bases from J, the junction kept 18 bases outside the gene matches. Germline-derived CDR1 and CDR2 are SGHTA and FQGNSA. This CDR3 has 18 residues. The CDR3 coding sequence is TGTGCCAGCAGCCCGCAGGGGGTGGCAGTATGGGAAGACACTGAAGCTTTCTTT. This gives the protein CASSPQGVAVWEDTEAFF.

The CDR3 loop is CASRQAGGQETQYF. CDR3 DNA: TGCGCCAGCCGACAAGCGGGAGGCCAAGAGACCCAGTACTTC. J is TRBJ2-5 and V is TRBV5-1, with 9 positions matching TRBD2. Germline V CDR1 and CDR2: SGHRS, YFSETQ. The CDR3 runs to 14 residues. V trimming: 7 bases; J trimming: 1 base; junction bases outside the gene matches: 5.

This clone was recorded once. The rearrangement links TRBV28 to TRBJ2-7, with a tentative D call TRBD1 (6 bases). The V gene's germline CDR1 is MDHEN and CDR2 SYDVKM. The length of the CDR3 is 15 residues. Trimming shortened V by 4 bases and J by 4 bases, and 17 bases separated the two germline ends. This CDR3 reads CASSSVRGGWYEQYF. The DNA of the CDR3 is TGTGCCAGCAGTTCCGTCAGGGGTGGCTGGTACGAGCAGTACTTC.

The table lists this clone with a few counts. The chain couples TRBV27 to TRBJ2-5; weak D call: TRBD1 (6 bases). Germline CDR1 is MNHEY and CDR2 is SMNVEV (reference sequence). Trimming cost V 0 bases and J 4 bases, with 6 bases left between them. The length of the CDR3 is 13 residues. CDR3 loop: CASSLSGGETQYF. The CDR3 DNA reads TGTGCCAGCAGTTTATCAGGGGGAGAGACCCAGTACTTC.

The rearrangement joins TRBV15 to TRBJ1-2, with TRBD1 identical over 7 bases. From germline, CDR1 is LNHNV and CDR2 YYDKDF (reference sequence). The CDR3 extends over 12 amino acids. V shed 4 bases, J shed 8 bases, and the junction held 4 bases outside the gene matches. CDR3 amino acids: CATSTYRGGYTF. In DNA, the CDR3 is TGTGCCACCAGCACTTACAGGGGCGGCTACACCTTC.

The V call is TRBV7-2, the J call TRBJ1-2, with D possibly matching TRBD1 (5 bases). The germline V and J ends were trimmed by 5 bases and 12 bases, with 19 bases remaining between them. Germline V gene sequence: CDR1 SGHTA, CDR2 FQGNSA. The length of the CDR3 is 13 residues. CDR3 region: CASSPHLGGSHTF. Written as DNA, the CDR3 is TGTGCCAGCAGCCCCCACCTGGGGGGTAGCCACACCTTC.

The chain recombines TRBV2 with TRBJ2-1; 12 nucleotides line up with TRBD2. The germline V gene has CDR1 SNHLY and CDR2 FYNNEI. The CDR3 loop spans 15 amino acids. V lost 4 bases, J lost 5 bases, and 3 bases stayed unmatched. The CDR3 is CASSVTSGRNNEQFF. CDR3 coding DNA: TGTGCCAGCAGTGTGACTAGCGGGAGAAACAATGAGCAGTTCTTC.

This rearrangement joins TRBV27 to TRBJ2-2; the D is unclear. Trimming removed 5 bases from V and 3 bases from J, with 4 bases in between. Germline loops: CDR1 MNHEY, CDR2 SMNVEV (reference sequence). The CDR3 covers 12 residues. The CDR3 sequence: CASSKDTGELFF. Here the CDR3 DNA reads TGTGCCAGCAGTAAGGACACCGGGGAGCTGTTTTTT.

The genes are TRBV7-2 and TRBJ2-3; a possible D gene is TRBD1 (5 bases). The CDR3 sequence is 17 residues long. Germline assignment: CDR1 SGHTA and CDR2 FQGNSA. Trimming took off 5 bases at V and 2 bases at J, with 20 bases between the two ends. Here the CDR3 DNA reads TGTGCCAGCAGCCTATCCCCAGGGCGAACCTACACAGATACGCAGTATTTT. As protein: CASSLSPGRTYTDTQYF.

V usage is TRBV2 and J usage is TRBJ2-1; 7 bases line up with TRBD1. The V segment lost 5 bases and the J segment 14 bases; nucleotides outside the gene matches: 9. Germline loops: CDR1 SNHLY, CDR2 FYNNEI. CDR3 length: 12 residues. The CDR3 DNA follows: TGTGCCAGCAGTATCTCTAGACAGGGAAAGTTCTTC. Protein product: CASSISRQGKFF.